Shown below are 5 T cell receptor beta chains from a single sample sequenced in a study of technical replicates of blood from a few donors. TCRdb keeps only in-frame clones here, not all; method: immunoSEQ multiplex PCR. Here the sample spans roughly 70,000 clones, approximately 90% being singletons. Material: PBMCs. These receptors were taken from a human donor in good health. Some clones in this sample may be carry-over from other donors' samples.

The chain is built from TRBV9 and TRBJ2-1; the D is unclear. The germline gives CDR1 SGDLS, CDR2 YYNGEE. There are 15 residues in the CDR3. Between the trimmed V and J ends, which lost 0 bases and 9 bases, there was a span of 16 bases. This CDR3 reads CASSVVVTGLGEQFF. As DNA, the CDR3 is TGTGCCAGCAGCGTAGTCGTTACCGGGTTGGGTGAGCAGTTCTTC.

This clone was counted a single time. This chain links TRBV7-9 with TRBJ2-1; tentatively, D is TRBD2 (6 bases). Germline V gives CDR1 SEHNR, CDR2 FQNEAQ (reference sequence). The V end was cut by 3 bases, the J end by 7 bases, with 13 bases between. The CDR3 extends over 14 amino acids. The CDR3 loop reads CASSFEAGPNEQFF. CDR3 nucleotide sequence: TGTGCCAGCAGCTTTGAGGCGGGGCCTAATGAGCAGTTCTTC.

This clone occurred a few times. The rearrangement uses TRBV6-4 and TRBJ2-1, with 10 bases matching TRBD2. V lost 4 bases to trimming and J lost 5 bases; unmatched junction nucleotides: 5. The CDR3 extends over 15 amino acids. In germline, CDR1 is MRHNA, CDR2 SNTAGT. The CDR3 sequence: CASSVLAGDNNEQFF. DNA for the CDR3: TGTGCCAGCAGTGTCCTAGCGGGGGATAACAATGAGCAGTTCTTC.

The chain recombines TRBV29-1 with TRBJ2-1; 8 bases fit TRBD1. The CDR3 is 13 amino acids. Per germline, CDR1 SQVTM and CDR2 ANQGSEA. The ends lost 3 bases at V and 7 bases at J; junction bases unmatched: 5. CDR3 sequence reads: CSVEGQVGNEQFF. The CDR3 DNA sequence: TGCAGCGTTGAGGGACAGGTGGGAAATGAGCAGTTCTTC.

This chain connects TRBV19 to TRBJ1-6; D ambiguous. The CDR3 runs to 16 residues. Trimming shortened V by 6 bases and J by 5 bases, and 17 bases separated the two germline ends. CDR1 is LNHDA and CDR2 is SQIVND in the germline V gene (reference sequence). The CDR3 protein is CASRASGILDNSPLHF. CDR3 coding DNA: TGTGCCAGTAGGGCATCGGGTATCTTAGATAATTCACCCCTCCACTTT.